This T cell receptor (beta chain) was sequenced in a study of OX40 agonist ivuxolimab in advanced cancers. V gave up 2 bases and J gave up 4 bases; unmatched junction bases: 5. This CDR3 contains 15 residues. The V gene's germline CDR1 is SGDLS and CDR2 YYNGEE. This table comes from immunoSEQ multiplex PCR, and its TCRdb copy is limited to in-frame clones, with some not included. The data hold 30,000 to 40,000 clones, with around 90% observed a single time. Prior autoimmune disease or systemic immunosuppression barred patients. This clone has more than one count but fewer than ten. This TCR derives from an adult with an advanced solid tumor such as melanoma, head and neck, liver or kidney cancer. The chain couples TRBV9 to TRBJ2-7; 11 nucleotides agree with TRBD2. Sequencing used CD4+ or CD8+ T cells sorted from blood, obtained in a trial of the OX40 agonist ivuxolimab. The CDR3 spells CASSVLGTSGYEQYF. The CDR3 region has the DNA TGTGCCAGCAGCGTTCTTGGGACTAGCGGTTACGAGCAGTACTTC.